Each of the 28 T cell receptor beta chains below was sequenced from the same sample in a study of blood T cell repertoires in COVID-19. The assay was immunoSEQ multiplex PCR, and TCRdb's table has in-frame clones only and misses some. The repertoire holds around 220,000 clones, with 75% to 90% as singletons. Source material: peripheral blood. These receptors came from a human donor in a cohort sampled during active COVID-19.

This sequence joins TRBV29-1 and TRBJ2-7; 9 bases are shared with TRBD2. The CDR3 consists of 13 residues. The V and J ends lost 5 bases and 3 bases, in that order; junction bases with no gene match: 5. Germline V gene sequence: CDR1 SQVTM, CDR2 ANQGSEA. CDR3 loop: CSVLSGRNYEQYF. Written as DNA, the CDR3 is TGCAGCGTTCTCAGCGGGAGGAACTACGAGCAGTACTTC.

This rearrangement joins TRBV14 to TRBJ2-7; TRBD2 is a possible D gene (5 bases). Trimming cost V 0 bases and J 7 bases, with 13 bases left between them. Germline V gene data show CDR1 as SGHDN and CDR2 as FVKESK. The CDR3 covers 14 residues. The CDR3 loop is CASSQEWRVGEQYF. CDR3 bases: TGTGCCAGCAGCCAAGAGTGGCGGGTGGGGGAGCAGTACTTC.

The J gene is TRBJ1-6, the V gene TRBV19; D gene unclear. V was shortened by 8 bases and J by 9 bases, with 5 bases between the two germline ends. Germline assignment: CDR1 LNHDA and CDR2 SQIVND (reference sequence). This CDR3 spans 10 amino acids. DNA of the CDR3: TGTGCCAGTGCGGGTTCACCCCTCCACTTT. It translates to CASAGSPLHF.

CDR3 DNA: TGTGCCAGCTGCGACAGTAATAGCAATCAGCCCCAGCATTTT. Translated: CASCDSNSNQPQHF. The chain has TRBV6-5 and TRBJ1-5; D may be TRBD1 (5 bases). V gave up 8 bases and J gave up 0 bases, with 11 bases separating them. The V gene's germline CDR1 is MNHEY and CDR2 SVGAGI. The CDR3 spans 14 residues.

A few counts support this clone. The chain combines TRBV11-2 with TRBJ1-4; D is uncertain. Germline values: CDR1 SGHAT, CDR2 FQNNGV. The V end lost 1 base, the J end lost 0 bases, and 15 bases lay between the germline ends. The length of the CDR3 is 18 residues. Here the CDR3 reads CASSLVVGSSATNEKLFF. The CDR3 DNA reads as TGTGCCAGCAGCTTAGTGGTGGGCAGTAGTGCAACTAATGAAAAACTGTTTTTT.

This chain uses TRBV24-1 with TRBJ2-7; 10 bases align to TRBD1. Germline trimming cut 9 bases from V and 5 bases from J; bases unmatched to any gene: 6. Germline CDR1 is KGHDR and CDR2 is SFDVKD. The CDR3 is 13 residues long. CDR3 nucleotide sequence: TGTGCCACCGCCGGGACAGGGGAAGACGAGCAGTACTTC. Its translation is CATAGTGEDEQYF.

The rearrangement links TRBV4-2 to TRBJ2-2; 7 bases are a match to TRBD1. The J segment lost 5 bases and the V segment lost 1 base, leaving 4 bases of the junction unmatched. CDR1 LGHNA and CDR2 YNFKEQ come from the germline V gene. This CDR3 is built from 15 residues. The DNA for the CDR3 is TGTGCCAGCAGCCAAGGACAGGGTCGAACCGGGGAGCTGTTTTTT. It yields the protein CASSQGQGRTGELFF.

The chain combines TRBV27 with TRBJ1-5; D ambiguous. This CDR3 contains 16 residues. In germline, CDR1 is MNHEY, CDR2 SMNVEV (reference sequence). The V and J ends lost 8 bases and 0 bases respectively, with 17 bases between them. CDR3 in amino acids: CASGFPGGYSNQPQHF. CDR3 nucleotide sequence: TGTGCCAGCGGGTTTCCTGGCGGATATAGCAATCAGCCCCAGCATTTT.

The chain uses TRBV18 and TRBJ2-7, with TRBD2 matching 7 bases. The V gene's germline CDR1 is KGHSH and CDR2 LQKENI. V lost 3 bases, J lost 3 bases, and 2 bases stayed unmatched. The CDR3 covers 13 residues. The DNA of the CDR3 is TGTGCCAGCTCACCCCGGGGGGACTACGAGCAGTACTTC. Its protein is CASSPRGDYEQYF.

This clone was detected only once. The chain links TRBV4-3 to TRBJ2-2; possibly TRBD1 for D (6 bases). The CDR3 loop spans 15 amino acids. V was pared by 0 bases and J by 6 bases, with 11 bases between. The germline gives CDR1 LGHNA, CDR2 YSLEER. CDR3 nucleotide sequence: TGCGCCAGCAGCCAAGACAGGGGCCTCGCCGGGGAGCTGTTTTTT. This translates into CASSQDRGLAGELFF.

This clone was seen a single time. The rearrangement links TRBV6-6 to TRBJ1-1; D call uncertain. Trimming took 4 bases from V and 4 from J, leaving 16 bases between them. Per the germline V gene, CDR1 is MNHNY and CDR2 is SVGAGI (reference sequence). This CDR3 spans 15 amino acids. In DNA, the CDR3 is TGTGCCAGCAGTTTCACACAGCTAAGCGGCACTGAAGCTTTCTTT. It is translated as CASSFTQLSGTEAFF.

In DNA, the CDR3 is TGCAGTGCTCCGGACAGGGTAGAGCAGTACTTC. Translation: CSAPDRVEQYF. V is TRBV20-1 and J is TRBJ2-7; 8 positions agree with TRBD1. V lost 5 bases and J lost 7; bases outside the gene matches: 4. The V gene's germline CDR1 is DFQATT and CDR2 SNEGSKA (reference sequence). The length of the CDR3 is 11 residues.

The rearrangement joins TRBV11-1 to TRBJ1-1; TRBD1 agrees at 8 bases. CDR1 is SGHAT, CDR2 FQDESV, per germline (reference sequence). The CDR3 is made up of 12 amino acids. V shed 6 bases and J 10 bases; nucleotides not matched to a gene: 7. The CDR3 nucleotides are TGTGCCAGCAGTGACGACAGGGGTCGAGCTTTCTTT. Amino acids: CASSDDRGRAFF.

This chain connects TRBV7-2 to TRBJ2-7; TRBD1 agrees at 9 bases. The CDR3 runs to 17 residues. The germline V gene has CDR1 SGHTA and CDR2 FQGNSA. V lost 4 bases and J lost 9; bases outside the gene matches: 19. The CDR3 loop reads CASSWRNGGTGQERQYF. CDR3 coding DNA: TGTGCCAGCAGCTGGAGGAACGGCGGGACAGGGCAGGAGAGGCAGTACTTC. The whole variable domain, remainder taken from reference TRBV7-2 and TRBJ2-7, is GAGVSQSPSNKVTEKGKDVELRCDPISGHTALYWYRQSLGQGLEFLIYFQGNSAPDKSGLPSDRFSAERTGGSVSTLTIQRTQQEDSAVYLCASSWRNGGTGQERQYFGPGTRLTVT.

The chain recombines TRBV19 with TRBJ2-5; 9 nucleotides align to TRBD1. The CDR3 consists of 14 residues. The ends lost 5 bases at V and 3 bases at J; junction bases unmatched: 4. Germline CDR1 is LNHDA and CDR2 is SQIVND (reference sequence). CDR3 nucleotides: TGTGCCAGTAGTGCCCGGGACAGGGAAGAGACCCAGTACTTC. Translating it yields CASSARDREETQYF.

The chain employs TRBV3-1 (or the pseudogene TRBV3-2) and TRBJ2-6; a possible D gene is TRBD2 (6 bases). Germline-derived CDR1 and CDR2 are LGHDT and YNNKEL (reference sequence). The length of the CDR3 is 17 residues. With 3 bases removed from V and 2 bases from J, the gap between germline ends came to 14 bases. Written as DNA, the CDR3 is TGTGCCAGCAGCCACGTCAGGGAGGTGGCTGGGGCCAACGTCCTGACTTTC. Its translation is CASSHVREVAGANVLTF.

V and J are TRBV6-6 and TRBJ2-3, with 7 nucleotides matching TRBD2. The CDR3 extends over 16 amino acids. The germline V gene encodes CDR1 MNHNY and CDR2 SVGAGI (reference sequence). V shed 2 bases, J shed 0 bases, and the junction held 5 bases outside the gene matches. CDR3 amino acids: CASSYGVSGSTDTQYF. For the CDR3, the DNA is TGTGCCAGCAGTTACGGCGTTAGCGGGAGCACAGATACGCAGTATTTT.

This chain links TRBV6-5 with TRBJ2-1, with 7 bases aligning to TRBD1. The CDR3 contains 15 residues. The germline V gene encodes CDR1 MNHEY and CDR2 SVGAGI. V lost 4 bases and J lost 3; bases outside the gene matches: 6. CDR3 protein: CASSSPRDSYNEQFF. The CDR3 DNA sequence: TGTGCCAGCAGTTCACCCCGGGACAGCTACAATGAGCAGTTCTTC.

The chain employs TRBV27 and TRBJ1-1; weak D call: TRBD1 (5 bases). This CDR3 contains 15 residues. Looked up from germline, CDR1 is MNHEY and CDR2 is SMNVEV (reference sequence). V lost 4 bases and J 3 bases, leaving 15 bases between the germline ends. The CDR3 protein is CASSSKAGPYTEAFF. The CDR3 DNA follows: TGTGCCAGCAGTTCTAAAGCGGGGCCTTACACTGAAGCTTTCTTT.

The chain is built from TRBV23-1 and TRBJ2-7; D is possibly TRBD2 (6 bases). TRBV23-1 is designated an ORF whose function remains uncertain. The CDR3 totals 12 residues. Trimming took 0 bases from V and 11 from J, leaving 11 bases between them. The CDR3 nucleotides read TGCGCCAGCAGTCAATCGCGGGGAGAAGAGTACTTC. Its protein product is CASSQSRGEEYF.

This clone has more than one count but fewer than ten. This chain links TRBV10-3 with TRBJ2-7, with D unclear. CDR3 size: 11 residues. Germline V lookup: CDR1 ENHRY, CDR2 SYGVKD. Trimming left V 10 bases short and J 4 bases short, with 11 bases between. This chain's CDR3 is CATTEQYEQYF. The CDR3, as DNA: TGTGCCACTACTGAACAGTACGAGCAGTACTTC.

The chain recombines TRBV11-1 with TRBJ2-2, with 7 bases that match TRBD2. The CDR3 spans 16 residues. Germline CDR1 SGHAT, CDR2 FQDESV (reference sequence). The trim removed 2 bases at V and 1 base at J, leaving 4 bases unmatched. For the CDR3, the DNA is TGTGCCAGCAGCTTAAGGAAGCGGGGGAACACCGGGGAGCTGTTTTTT. This encodes CASSLRKRGNTGELFF.

Regarding this clone: The same CDR3 arises from other DNA sequences in this sample as well. CDR3 nucleotides: TGTGCCACCAGTGACCCGGACAGGGTGAACACCGGGGAGCTGTTTTTT. This encodes CATSDPDRVNTGELFF. The chain combines TRBV24-1 with TRBJ2-2; 8 bases line up with TRBD1. Germline CDR1 and CDR2: KGHDR and SFDVKD. The CDR3 is 16 residues long. The trim removed 4 bases at V and 1 base at J, leaving 4 bases unmatched.

The chain combines TRBV5-1 with TRBJ2-5; TRBD1 matches 11 bases. CDR3 length: 15 residues. Trimming took 4 bases from V and 1 from J; bases not matched to a gene: 3. CDR1 is SGHRS and CDR2 is YFSETQ in the germline V gene. CDR3 loop: CASSRTGGFQETQYF. The CDR3 nucleotides read TGCGCCAGCAGCAGGACAGGGGGCTTCCAAGAGACCCAGTACTTC.

The chain has TRBV9 and TRBJ2-7, with 8 bases fitting TRBD2. Germline V lookup: CDR1 SGDLS, CDR2 YYNGEE. The ends lost 3 bases at V and 12 bases at J; junction bases unmatched: 11. This CDR3 has 13 residues. CDR3 residues: CASSAAWTSPPYF. DNA of the CDR3: TGTGCCAGCAGCGCCGCATGGACTAGCCCCCCGTACTTC. Full variable domain (missing parts from reference TRBV9 and TRBJ2-7): DSGVTQTPKHLITATGQRVTLRCSPRSGDLSVYWYQQSLDQGLQFLIQYYNGEERAKGNILERFSAQQFPDLHSELNLSSLELGDSALYFCASSAAWTSPPYFGPGTRLTVT.

This chain connects TRBV7-2 to TRBJ2-7, with 8 positions matching TRBD2. This CDR3 comprises 16 residues. Losses at the gene ends were 5 bases for V and 5 bases for J; bases not matched to a gene: 14. In germline, CDR1 is SGHTA, CDR2 FQGNSA. DNA for the CDR3: TGTGCCAGCAGCCCCCAGGGGACTAGTTCATCCCACGAGCAGTACTTC. This sequence encodes CASSPQGTSSSHEQYF. The full variable domain, in which reference TRBV7-2 and TRBJ2-7 provide the parts outside the CDR3, is GAGVSQSPSNKVTEKGKDVELRCDPISGHTALYWYRQSLGQGLEFLIYFQGNSAPDKSGLPSDRFSAERTGGSVSTLTIQRTQQEDSAVYLCASSPQGTSSSHEQYFGPGTRLTVT.

The V call is TRBV4-1, the J call TRBJ1-1; TRBD1 agrees at 8 bases. Germline V lookup: CDR1 MGHRA, CDR2 YSYEKL. The CDR3 runs to 15 residues. V gave up 4 bases and J gave up 1 base; unmatched junction bases: 5. The CDR3 here is CASSRWTGSNTEAFF. The CDR3 coding sequence is TGCGCCAGCAGCCGATGGACAGGGTCGAACACTGAAGCTTTCTTT.

The chain couples TRBV15 to TRBJ1-3, with D uncertain. This CDR3 spans 17 amino acids. Germline loops: CDR1 LNHNV, CDR2 YYDKDF (reference sequence). Trimming removed 0 bases from V and 0 bases from J, with 12 bases in between. The CDR3 reads CATSRDRAPNSGNTIYF. As DNA, the CDR3 is TGTGCCACCAGCAGAGATCGCGCACCTAACTCTGGAAACACCATATATTTT.